The T cell receptor beta chain described here comes from a study of control samples from healthy donors and cancer patients. Data came from immunoSEQ multiplex PCR; TCRdb stores just in-frame clones and leaves some out. The top ten clones hold roughly 1.3% of a sample with about 79,000 clones, 80% to 95% of them seen once. This CDR3 comprises 18 residues. V shed 1 base and J 7 bases; nucleotides not matched to a gene: 14. Germline lookup yields CDR1 LGHDT and CDR2 YNNKEL (reference sequence). V gene TRBV3-1 (or the pseudogene TRBV3-2) combines with J gene TRBJ2-7; the match to TRBD2 covers 12 bases. The source of this sequence is a woman in her forties with lung cancer. Sequencing was performed on PBMCs. As DNA, the CDR3 is TGTGCCAGCAGCCAAGGGACTAGCGGGGTGAACCCTACGCAGGAGCAGTACTTC. The encoded protein is CASSQGTSGVNPTQEQYF.